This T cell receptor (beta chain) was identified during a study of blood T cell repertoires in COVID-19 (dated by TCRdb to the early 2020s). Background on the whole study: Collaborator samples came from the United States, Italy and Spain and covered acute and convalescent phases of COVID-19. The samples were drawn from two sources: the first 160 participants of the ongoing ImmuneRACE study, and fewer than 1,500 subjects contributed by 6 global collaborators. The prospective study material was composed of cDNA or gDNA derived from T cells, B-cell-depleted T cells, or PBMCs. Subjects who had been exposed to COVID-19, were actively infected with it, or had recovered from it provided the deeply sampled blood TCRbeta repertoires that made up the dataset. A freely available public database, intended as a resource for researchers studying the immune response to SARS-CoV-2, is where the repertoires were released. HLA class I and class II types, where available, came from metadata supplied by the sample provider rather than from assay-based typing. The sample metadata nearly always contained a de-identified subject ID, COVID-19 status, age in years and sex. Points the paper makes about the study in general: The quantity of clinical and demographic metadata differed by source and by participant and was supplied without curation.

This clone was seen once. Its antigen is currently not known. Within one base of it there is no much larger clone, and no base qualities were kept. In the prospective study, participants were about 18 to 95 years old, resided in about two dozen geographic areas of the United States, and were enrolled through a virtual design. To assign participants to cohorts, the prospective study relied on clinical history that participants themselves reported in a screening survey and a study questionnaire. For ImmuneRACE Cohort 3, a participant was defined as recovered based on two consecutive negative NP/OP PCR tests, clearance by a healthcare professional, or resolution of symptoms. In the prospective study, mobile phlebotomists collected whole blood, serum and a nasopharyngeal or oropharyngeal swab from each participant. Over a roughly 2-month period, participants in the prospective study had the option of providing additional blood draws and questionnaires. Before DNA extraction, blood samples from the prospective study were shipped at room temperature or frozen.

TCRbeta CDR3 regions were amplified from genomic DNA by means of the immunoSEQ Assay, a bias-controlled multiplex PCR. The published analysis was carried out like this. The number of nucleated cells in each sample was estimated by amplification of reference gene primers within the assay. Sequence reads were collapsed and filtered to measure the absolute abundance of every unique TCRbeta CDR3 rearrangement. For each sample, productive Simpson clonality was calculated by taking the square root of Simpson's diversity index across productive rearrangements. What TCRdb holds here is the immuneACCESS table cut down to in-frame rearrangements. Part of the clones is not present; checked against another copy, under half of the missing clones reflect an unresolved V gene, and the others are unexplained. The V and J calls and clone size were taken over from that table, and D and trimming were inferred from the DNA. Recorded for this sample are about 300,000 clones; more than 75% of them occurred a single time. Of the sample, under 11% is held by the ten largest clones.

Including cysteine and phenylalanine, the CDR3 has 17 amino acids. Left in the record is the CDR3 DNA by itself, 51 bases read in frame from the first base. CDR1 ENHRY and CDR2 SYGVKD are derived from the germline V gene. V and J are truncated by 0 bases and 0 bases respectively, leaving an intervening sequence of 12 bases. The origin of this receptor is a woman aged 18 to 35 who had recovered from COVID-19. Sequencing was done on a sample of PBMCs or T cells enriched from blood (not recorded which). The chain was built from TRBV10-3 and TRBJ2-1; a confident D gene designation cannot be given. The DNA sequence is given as TGTGCCATCAGTGAGTCGACTCGGAAGCCCTCCTACAATGAGCAGTTCTTC. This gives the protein CAISESTRKPSYNEQFF.